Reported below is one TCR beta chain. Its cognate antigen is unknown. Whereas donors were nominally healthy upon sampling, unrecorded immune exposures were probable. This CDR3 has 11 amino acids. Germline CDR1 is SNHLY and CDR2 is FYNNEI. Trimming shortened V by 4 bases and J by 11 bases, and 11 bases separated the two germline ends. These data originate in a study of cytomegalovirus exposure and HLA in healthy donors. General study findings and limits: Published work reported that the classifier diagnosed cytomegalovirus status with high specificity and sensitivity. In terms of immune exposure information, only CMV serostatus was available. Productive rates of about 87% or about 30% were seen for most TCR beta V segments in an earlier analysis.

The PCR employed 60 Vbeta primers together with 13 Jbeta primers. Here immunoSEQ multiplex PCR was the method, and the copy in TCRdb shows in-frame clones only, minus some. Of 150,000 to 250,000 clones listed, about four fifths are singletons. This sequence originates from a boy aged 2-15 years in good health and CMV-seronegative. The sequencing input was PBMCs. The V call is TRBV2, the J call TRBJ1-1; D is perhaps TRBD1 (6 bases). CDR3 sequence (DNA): TGTGCCAGCAGTGGGGGGCATGGGGCTTTCTTT. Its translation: CASSGGHGAFF.